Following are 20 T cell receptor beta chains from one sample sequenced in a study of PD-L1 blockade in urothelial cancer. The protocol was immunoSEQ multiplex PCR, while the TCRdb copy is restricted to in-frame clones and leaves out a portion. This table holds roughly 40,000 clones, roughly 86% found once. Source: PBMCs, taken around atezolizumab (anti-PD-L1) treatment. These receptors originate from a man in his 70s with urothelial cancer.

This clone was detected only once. In DNA, the CDR3 is TGTGCCAGCAGCTTATATAGCACAGATACGCAGTATTTT. Its protein is CASSLYSTDTQYF. The chain joins TRBV7-3 to TRBJ2-3, with D unresolved. Germline CDR1 reads SGHTA; CDR2 reads FQGTGA. This CDR3 is built from 13 residues. The V end lost 2 bases, the J end lost 0 bases, and 3 bases lay between the germline ends.

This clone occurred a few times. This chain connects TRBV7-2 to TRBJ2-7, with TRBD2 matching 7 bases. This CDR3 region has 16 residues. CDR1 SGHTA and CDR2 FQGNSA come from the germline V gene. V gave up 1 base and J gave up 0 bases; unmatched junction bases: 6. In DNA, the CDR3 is TGTGCCAGCAGCTTAGGTAGTAGCGGGTCCTCCTACGAGCAGTACTTC. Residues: CASSLGSSGSSYEQYF.

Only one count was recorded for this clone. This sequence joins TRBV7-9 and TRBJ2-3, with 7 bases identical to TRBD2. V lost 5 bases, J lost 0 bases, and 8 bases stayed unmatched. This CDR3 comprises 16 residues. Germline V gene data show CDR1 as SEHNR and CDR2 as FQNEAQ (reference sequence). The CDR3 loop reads CASSRTIAGSTDTQYF. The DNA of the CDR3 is TGTGCCAGCAGCCGCACAATAGCGGGTAGCACAGATACGCAGTATTTT.

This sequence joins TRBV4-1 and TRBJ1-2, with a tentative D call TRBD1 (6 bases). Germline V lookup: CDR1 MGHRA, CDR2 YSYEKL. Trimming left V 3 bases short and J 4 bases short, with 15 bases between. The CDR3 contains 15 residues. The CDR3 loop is CASSHPQQGIYGYTF. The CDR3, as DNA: TGCGCCAGCAGCCATCCCCAACAGGGTATCTATGGCTACACCTTC.

The CDR3 DNA reads as TGTGCCAGCAGCTCCACGCCCGGGAGCGGGTACTACGAGCAGTACTTC. Translation gives CASSSTPGSGYYEQYF. The J gene is TRBJ2-7, the V gene TRBV7-8; D perhaps matches TRBD2 (6 bases). CDR3 length equals 16 residues. V lost 4 bases, J lost 3 bases, and 19 bases lay in between. CDR1 is SGHVS and CDR2 is FQNEAQ in the germline V gene.

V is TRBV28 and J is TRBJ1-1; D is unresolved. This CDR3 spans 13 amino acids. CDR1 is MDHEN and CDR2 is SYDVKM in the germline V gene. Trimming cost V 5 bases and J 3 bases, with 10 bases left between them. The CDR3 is CASSPQVDTEAFF. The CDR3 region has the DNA TGTGCCAGCAGTCCCCAGGTTGACACTGAAGCTTTCTTT.

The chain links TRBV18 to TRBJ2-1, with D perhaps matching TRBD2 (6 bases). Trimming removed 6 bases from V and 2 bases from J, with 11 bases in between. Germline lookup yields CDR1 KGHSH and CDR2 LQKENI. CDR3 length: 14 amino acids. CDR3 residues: CASSRDSTYNEQFF. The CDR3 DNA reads TGTGCCAGCTCCCGGGACTCTACCTACAATGAGCAGTTCTTC.

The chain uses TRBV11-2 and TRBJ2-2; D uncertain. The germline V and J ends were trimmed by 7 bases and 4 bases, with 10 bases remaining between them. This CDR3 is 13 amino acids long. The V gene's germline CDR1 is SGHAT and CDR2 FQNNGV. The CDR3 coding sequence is TGTGCCAGCACCAAACCAGGCACCGGGGAGCTGTTTTTT. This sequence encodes CASTKPGTGELFF.

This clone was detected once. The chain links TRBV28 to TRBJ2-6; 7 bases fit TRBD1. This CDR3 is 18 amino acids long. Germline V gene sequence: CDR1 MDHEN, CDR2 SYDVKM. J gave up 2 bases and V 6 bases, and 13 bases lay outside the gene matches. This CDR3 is CASSARQGMGAGANVLTF. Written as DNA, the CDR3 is TGTGCCAGCAGCGCTCGACAGGGAATGGGGGCTGGGGCCAACGTCCTGACTTTC.

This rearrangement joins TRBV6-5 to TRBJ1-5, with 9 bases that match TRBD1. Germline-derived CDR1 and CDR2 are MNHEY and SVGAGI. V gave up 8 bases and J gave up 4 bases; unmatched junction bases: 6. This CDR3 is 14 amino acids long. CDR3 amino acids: CASRAGQGNQPQHF. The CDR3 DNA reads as TGTGCCAGCCGGGCGGGACAGGGAAATCAGCCCCAGCATTTT.

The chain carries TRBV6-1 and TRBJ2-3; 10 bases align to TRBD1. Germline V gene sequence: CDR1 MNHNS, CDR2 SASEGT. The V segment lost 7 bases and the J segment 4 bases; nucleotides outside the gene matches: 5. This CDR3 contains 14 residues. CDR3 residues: CASIATGGSDTQYF. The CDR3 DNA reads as TGTGCCAGCATTGCGACAGGGGGCTCAGATACGCAGTATTTT.

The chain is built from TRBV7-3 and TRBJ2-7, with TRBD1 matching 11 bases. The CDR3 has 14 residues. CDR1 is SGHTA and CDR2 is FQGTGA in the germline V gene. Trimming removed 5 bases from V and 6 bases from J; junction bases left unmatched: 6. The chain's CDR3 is CASSTAGTGGEQYF. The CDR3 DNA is TGTGCCAGCAGCACCGCCGGGACAGGGGGCGAGCAGTACTTC.

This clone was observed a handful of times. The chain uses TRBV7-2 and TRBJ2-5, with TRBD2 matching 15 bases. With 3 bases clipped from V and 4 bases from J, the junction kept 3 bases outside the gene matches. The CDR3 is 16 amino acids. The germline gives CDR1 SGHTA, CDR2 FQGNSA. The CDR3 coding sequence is TGTGCCAGCAGCTTTTGGACTAGCGGGAGGGGAGAGACCCAGTACTTC. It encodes CASSFWTSGRGETQYF.

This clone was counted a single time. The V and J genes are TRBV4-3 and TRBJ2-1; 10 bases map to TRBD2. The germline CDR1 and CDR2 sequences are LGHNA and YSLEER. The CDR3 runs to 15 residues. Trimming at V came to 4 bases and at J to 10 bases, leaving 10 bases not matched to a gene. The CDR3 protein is CASSPTSGRTQEQFF. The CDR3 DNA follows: TGCGCCAGCAGCCCGACTAGCGGGCGAACGCAGGAGCAGTTCTTC.

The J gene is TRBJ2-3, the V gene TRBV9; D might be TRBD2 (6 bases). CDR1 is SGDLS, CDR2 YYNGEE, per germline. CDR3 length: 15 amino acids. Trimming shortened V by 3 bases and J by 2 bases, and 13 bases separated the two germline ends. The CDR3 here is CASSAMEGHTDTQYF. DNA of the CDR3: TGTGCCAGCAGCGCAATGGAGGGGCACACAGATACGCAGTATTTT.

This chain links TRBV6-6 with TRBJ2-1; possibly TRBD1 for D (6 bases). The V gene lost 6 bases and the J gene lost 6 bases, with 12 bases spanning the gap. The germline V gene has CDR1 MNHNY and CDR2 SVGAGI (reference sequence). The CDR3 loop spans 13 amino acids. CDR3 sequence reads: CASSSGQPNEQFF. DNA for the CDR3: TGTGCCAGCAGCTCCGGACAGCCCAATGAGCAGTTCTTC.

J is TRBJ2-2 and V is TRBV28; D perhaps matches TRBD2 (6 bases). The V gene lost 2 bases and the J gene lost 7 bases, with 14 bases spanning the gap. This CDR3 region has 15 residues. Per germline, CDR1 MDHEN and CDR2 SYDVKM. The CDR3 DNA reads TGTGCCAGCAGTTTAGGGGACGGGAGCCACGGGGAGCTGTTTTTT. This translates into CASSLGDGSHGELFF.

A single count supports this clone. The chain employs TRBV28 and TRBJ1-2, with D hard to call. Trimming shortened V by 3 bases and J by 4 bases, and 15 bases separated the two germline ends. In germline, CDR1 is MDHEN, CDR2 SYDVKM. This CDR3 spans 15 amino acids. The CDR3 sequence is CASSFPWEEFYGYTF. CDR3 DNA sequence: TGTGCCAGCAGTTTCCCCTGGGAGGAGTTCTATGGCTACACCTTC.

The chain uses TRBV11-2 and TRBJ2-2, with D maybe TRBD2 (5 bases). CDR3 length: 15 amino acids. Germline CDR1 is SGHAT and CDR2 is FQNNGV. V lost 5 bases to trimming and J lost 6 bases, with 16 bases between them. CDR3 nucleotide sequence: TGTGCCAGCAGCCCCTTGTACGGGGTAGCCGGGGAGCTGTTTTTT. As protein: CASSPLYGVAGELFF. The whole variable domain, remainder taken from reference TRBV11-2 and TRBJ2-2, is EAGVAQSPRYKIIEKRQSVAFWCNPISGHATLYWYQQILGQGPKLLIQFQNNGVVDDSQLPKDRFSAERLKGVDSTLKIQPAKLEDSAVYLCASSPLYGVAGELFFGEGSRLTVL.

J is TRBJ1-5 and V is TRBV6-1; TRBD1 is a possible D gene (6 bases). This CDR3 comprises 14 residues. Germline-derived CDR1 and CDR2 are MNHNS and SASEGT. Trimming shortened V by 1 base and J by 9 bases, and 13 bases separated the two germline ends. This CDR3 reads CASSEGTASGPQHF. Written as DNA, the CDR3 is TGTGCCAGCAGTGAAGGGACAGCCTCTGGGCCCCAGCATTTT.